The rows below give T cell receptor beta chains drawn from one sample of a study of control samples from healthy donors and cancer patients. Clones were read by immunoSEQ multiplex PCR, and TCRdb kept only the in-frame ones, dropping some. The sample holds approximately 94,000 clones, more than 85% seen once. Input material: blood. These receptors were taken from a woman in her forties or fifties in good health. The CDR3 runs from the conserved cysteine through the conserved F or W. The D gene is left open where the match is weak. Expanded clones get a size class; other rows say once, few or many, or leave the size out.

J | size | V | D | CDR3 | DNA
TRBJ1-5 | . | TRBV18 | . | CASSSRILYDDQPQHF | TGTGCCAGCTCATCGCGCATACTATATGACGATCAGCCCCAGCATTTT
TRBJ1-6 | . | TRBV11-2 | TRBD1 | CASSLWTGTSPLHF | TGTGCCAGCAGCTTATGGACAGGGACTTCACCCCTCCACTTT
TRBJ2-1 | . | TRBV11-2 | . | CASSLFGGSSYNEQFF | TGTGCCAGCAGCCTATTTGGGGGGAGCTCCTACAATGAGCAGTTCTTC
TRBJ1-3 | . | TRBV5-6 | TRBD1 | CASSSIGTGVISGNTIYF | TGTGCCAGCAGTTCCATCGGGACAGGGGTGATCTCTGGAAACACCATATATTTT
TRBJ1-1 | . | TRBV27 | . | CASSLSPLMNTEAFF | TGTGCCAGCAGTTTAAGTCCACTCATGAACACTGAAGCTTTCTTT
TRBJ1-1 | once | TRBV6-2/TRBV6-3 | TRBD1 | CASSSQGFTEAFF | TGTGCCAGCAGTTCACAGGGGTTCACTGAAGCTTTCTTT
TRBJ2-3 | . | TRBV3-1/TRBV3-2 | . | CASSQDYTRPDTQYF | TGTGCCAGCAGCCAAGATTACACTAGACCAGATACGCAGTATTTT
TRBJ2-1 | . | TRBV6-5 | TRBD2 | CASSSLAGGLFF | TGTGCCAGCAGTTCTCTAGCGGGGGGGCTGTTCTTC
TRBJ2-1 | . | TRBV29-1 | . | CSVQFGFTSFNEQFF | TGCAGCGTTCAGTTCGGATTCACATCGTTCAATGAGCAGTTCTTC
TRBJ2-3 | . | TRBV7-8 | TRBD2 | CASSLRTSGSRDTQYF | TGTGCCAGCAGCCTCCGGACTAGCGGGTCGCGGGATACGCAGTATTTT
TRBJ2-1 | few | TRBV6-4 | TRBD2 | CASSLASGGGGEQFF | TGTGCCAGCAGCCTAGCTAGCGGGGGGGGAGGCGAGCAGTTCTTC
TRBJ2-3 | . | TRBV27 | . | CASSLRGAGLRDTQYF | TGTGCCAGCAGTCTCAGGGGGGCGGGTTTAAGGGATACGCAGTATTTT
TRBJ1-2 | once | TRBV30 | . | CASLGRPFNYGYTF | TGTGCCTCCCTGGGGAGACCTTTCAACTATGGCTACACCTTC
TRBJ2-1 | . | TRBV7-6 | TRBD2 | CASSRRLAGSDEQFF | TGTGCCAGCAGCAGACGACTAGCGGGAAGTGATGAGCAGTTCTTC
TRBJ2-1 | . | TRBV19 | . | CASKTEQDYNEQFF | TGTGCCAGTAAGACTGAGCAAGACTACAATGAGCAGTTCTTC
TRBJ1-2 | . | TRBV7-2 | . | CASSITGPPNYGYTF | TGTGCCAGCAGCATCACAGGCCCCCCTAACTATGGCTACACCTTC